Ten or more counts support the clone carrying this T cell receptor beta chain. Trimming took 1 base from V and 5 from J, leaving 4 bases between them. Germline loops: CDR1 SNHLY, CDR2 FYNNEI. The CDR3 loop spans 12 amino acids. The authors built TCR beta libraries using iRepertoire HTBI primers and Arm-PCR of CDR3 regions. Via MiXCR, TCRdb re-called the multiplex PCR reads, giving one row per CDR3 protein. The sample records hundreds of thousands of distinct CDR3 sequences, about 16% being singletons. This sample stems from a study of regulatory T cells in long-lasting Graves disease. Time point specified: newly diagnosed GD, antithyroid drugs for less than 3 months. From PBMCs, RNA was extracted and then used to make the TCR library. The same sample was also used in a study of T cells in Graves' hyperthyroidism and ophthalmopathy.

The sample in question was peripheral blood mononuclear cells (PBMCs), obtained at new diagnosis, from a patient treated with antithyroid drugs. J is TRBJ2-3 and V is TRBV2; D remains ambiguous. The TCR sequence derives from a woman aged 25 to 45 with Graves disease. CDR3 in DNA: TGTGCCAGCAGTGAAGAGGTAGATACGCAGTATTTT. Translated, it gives CASSEEVDTQYF.